In its sample, the clone carrying this TCR beta chain was seen a few times. Its cognate antigen is unknown. Both 60 Vbeta primers and 13 Jbeta primers went into the PCR. Source study methods: Counted up in a later analysis, unique TCR beta chains came to about 80 million, with around 10 million shared. Produced via immunoSEQ multiplex PCR; TCRdb's table is partial and in-frame only. Clonal size and the V and J genes are those of that table, whereas D and trimming came from the DNA. The data contain more than 100,000 clones, over 60% of them singletons. The source of the sample is a study of cytomegalovirus exposure and HLA in healthy donors. Study results and caveats: Rarity held for most TCR sequences, but there were some public TCRs that occurred in many donors.

Germline V CDR1 and CDR2: SGHTA, FQGTGA. This CDR3 is 14 amino acids long. The V and J ends lost 0 bases and 4 bases, in that order; junction bases with no gene match: 0. This receptor was identified in a female donor in good health and CMV-seropositive. Sequencing was done on a sample of PBMCs. The chain is built from TRBV7-3 and TRBJ2-3; 8 bases map to TRBD2. The chain's CDR3 is CASSLTGGADTQYF. The CDR3 DNA reads TGTGCCAGCAGCTTAACCGGGGGGGCAGATACGCAGTATTTT.